This T cell receptor (beta chain) was recovered during a study of CD8 T cells in ankylosing spondylitis. Notes on the study in general: Ankylosing spondylitis blood seemed to carry a telltale TCR beta motif made of several highly homologous variants.

This clonotype was counted only a few times. What it binds is not known. V shed 5 bases and J shed 0 bases, with 14 bases lying between them. Germline lookup yields CDR1 SGHVS and CDR2 FNYEAQ. The CDR3 contains 15 residues. Each CDR3 protein gets one entry after TCRdb re-called the 5' RACE reads with MiXCR. Of roughly 490,000 distinct CDR3 sequences listed, approximately 5% are singletons. The material sequenced was blood, either unsorted or a sorted T cell fraction (not recorded which). The sequence came from a male donor with ankylosing spondylitis. V gene TRBV7-6 combines with J gene TRBJ2-7, with D possibly called TRBD1 or TRBD2 (6 bases each). The CDR3 DNA reads TGTGCCAGCAGCCGCCGAGGGGGGAGCTCCTACGAGCAGTACTTC. This codes for CASSRRGGSSYEQYF.